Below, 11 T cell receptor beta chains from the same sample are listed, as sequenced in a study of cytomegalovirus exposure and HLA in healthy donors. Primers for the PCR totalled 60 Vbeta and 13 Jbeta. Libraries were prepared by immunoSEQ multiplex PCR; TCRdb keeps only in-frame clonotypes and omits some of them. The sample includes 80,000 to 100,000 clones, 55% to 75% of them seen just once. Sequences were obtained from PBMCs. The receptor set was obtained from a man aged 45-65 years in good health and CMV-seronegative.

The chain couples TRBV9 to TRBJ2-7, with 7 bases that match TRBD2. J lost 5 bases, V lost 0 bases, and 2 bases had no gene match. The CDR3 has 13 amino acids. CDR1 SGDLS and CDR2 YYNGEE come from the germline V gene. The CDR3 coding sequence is TGTGCCAGCAGCGTAGGGCTAGCGGACGAGCAGTACTTC. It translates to CASSVGLADEQYF.

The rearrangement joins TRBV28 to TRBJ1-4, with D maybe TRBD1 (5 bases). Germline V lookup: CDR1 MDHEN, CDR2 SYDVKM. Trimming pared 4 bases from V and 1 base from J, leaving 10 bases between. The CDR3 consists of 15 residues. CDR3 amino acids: CASSSGHLTNEKLFF. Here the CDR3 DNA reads TGTGCCAGCAGTTCCGGACACCTAACTAATGAAAAACTGTTTTTT.

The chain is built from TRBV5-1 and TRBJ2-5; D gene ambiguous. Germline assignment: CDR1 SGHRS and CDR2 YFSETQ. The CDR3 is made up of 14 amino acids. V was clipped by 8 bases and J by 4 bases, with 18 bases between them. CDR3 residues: CASTRGMEGETQYF. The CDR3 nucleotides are TGCGCCAGTACCCGAGGTATGGAAGGAGAGACCCAGTACTTC. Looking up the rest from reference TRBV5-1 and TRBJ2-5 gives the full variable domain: KAGVTQTPRYLIKTRGQQVTLSCSPISGHRSVSWYQQTPGQGLQFLFEYFSETQRNKGNFPGRFSGRQFSNSRSEMNVSTLELGDSALYLCASTRGMEGETQYFGPGTRLLVL.

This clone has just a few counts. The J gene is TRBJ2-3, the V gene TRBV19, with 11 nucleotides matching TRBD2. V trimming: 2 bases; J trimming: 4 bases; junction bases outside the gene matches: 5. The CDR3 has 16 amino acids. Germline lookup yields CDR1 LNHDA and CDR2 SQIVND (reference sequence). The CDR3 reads CASSITSGSGSDTQYF. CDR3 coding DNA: TGTGCCAGTAGTATAACTAGCGGGAGTGGGTCAGATACGCAGTATTTT.

The CDR3 here is CASSAIAGPNTDTQYF. The CDR3 nucleotides are TGCGCCAGCAGTGCCATAGCGGGGCCCAACACAGATACGCAGTATTTT. This chain uses TRBV10-2 with TRBJ2-3, with TRBD2 matching over 8 bases. Germline V gene lookup returns CDR1 WSHSY and CDR2 SAAADI. The junction had 8 bases not matched to a gene; V was cut back by 4 bases and J by 2 bases. This CDR3 spans 16 amino acids.

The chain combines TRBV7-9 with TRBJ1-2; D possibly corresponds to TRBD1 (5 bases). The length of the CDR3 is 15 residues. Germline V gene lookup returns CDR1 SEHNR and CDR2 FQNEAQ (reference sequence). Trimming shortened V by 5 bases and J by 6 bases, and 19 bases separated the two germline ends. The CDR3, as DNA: TGTGCCAGCAGCCGCGCCGGGGCCCCGGGGGATGGCTACACCTTC. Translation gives CASSRAGAPGDGYTF.

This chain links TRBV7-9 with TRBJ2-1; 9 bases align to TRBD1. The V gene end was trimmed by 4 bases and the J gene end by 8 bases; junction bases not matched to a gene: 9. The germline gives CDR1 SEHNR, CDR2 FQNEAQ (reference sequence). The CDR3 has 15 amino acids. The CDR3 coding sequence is TGTGCCAGCAGCTGGGACAGGGTTAAAACGTATGAGCAGTTCTTC. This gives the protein CASSWDRVKTYEQFF.

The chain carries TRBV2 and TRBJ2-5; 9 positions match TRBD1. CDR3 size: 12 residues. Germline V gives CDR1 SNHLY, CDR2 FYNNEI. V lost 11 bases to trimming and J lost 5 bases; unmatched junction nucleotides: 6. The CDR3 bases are TGTGCCCGTACCGGGACAGGGGAGACCCAGTACTTC. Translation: CARTGTGETQYF.

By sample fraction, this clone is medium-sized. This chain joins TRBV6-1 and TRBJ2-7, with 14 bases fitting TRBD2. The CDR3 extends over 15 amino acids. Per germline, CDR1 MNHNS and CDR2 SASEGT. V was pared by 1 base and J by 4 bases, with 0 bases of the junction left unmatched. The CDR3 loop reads CASSEGTSGGYEQYF. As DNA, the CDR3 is TGTGCCAGCAGTGAAGGGACTAGCGGGGGGTACGAGCAGTACTTC.

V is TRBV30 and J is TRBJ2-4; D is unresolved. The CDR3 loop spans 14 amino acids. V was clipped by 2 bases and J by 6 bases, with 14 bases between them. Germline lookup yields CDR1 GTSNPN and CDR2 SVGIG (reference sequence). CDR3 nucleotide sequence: TGTGCCTGGAGTTTAGCTTCAACTCTAAACATTCAGTACTTC. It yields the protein CAWSLASTLNIQYF.

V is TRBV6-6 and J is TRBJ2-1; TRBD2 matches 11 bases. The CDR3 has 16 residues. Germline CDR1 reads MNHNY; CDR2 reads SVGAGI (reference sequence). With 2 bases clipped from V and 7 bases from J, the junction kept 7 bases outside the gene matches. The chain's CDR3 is CASSYPSGGRGNEQFF. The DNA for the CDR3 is TGTGCCAGCAGTTACCCTAGCGGGGGGCGGGGGAATGAGCAGTTCTTC.